This T cell receptor beta chain came from a study of cytomegalovirus exposure and HLA in healthy donors. The data were produced by immunoSEQ multiplex PCR, yet TCRdb's version contains in-frame clones alone and is incomplete. This table holds about 86,000 clones, approximately 93% found once. The CDR3 length is 13 residues. From germline, CDR1 is SGHTA and CDR2 FQGNSA. V lost 5 bases and J lost 6, with 14 bases in between. This sequence joins TRBV7-2 and TRBJ2-7; possible D gene TRBD2, 5 bases. Sequencing was done on a sample of PBMCs. This receptor was taken from a man between 18 and 29 years old in good health and CMV-seronegative. The CDR3 reads CASSDPSSGEQYF. The CDR3, as DNA: TGTGCCAGCAGCGATCCCTCCAGCGGCGAGCAGTACTTC.